These T cell receptor beta chains were read from a single sample in a study of shared clonotypes between healthy human individuals. This table comes from immunoSEQ multiplex PCR, and its TCRdb copy is limited to in-frame clones, with some not included. The data contain a few million clones, roughly 95% of them singletons. The sequenced sample was naive CD4+ T cells sorted from blood. Receptors originate from a man younger than 35 in good health. CDR3s include the opening cysteine and the closing phenylalanine or tryptophan. A D gene is named only where the DNA matches it firmly. Clone size, where shown, is once, few, many, or a class for clones that have expanded.

D gene: TRBD1; V gene: TRBV28; J gene: TRBJ1-1; clone size: NA; CDR3 protein: CASSRQGADTEAFF; CDR3 DNA: TGTGCCAGCAGTCGACAGGGGGCGGACACTGAAGCTTTCTTT
D gene: NA; V gene: TRBV6-5; J gene: TRBJ2-1; clone size: NA; CDR3 protein: CASSYGGRDEQFF; CDR3 DNA: TGTGCCAGCAGTTACGGGGGGAGAGATGAGCAGTTCTTC
D gene: NA; V gene: TRBV25-1; J gene: TRBJ2-5; clone size: NA; CDR3 protein: CASSPRGDRYRETQYF; CDR3 DNA: TGTGCCAGCAGCCCAAGGGGCGACAGGTATCGAGAGACCCAGTACTTC
D gene: NA; V gene: TRBV21-1; J gene: TRBJ2-3; clone size: NA; CDR3 protein: CASSKATERGKDTQYF; CDR3 DNA: TGTGCCAGCAGCAAAGCGACGGAGCGGGGGAAGGATACGCAGTATTTT
D gene: NA; V gene: TRBV5-1; J gene: TRBJ2-5; clone size: once; CDR3 protein: CASSSEPSGYQETQYF; CDR3 DNA: TGCGCCAGCAGCTCCGAACCTTCAGGGTACCAAGAGACCCAGTACTTC
D gene: TRBD1; V gene: TRBV28; J gene: TRBJ1-2; clone size: NA; CDR3 protein: CASSSFGQGQGGYTF; CDR3 DNA: TGTGCCAGCAGTTCTTTTGGACAGGGCCAAGGGGGCTACACCTTC
D gene: NA; V gene: TRBV6-5; J gene: TRBJ1-1; clone size: NA; CDR3 protein: CASSAPSNTEAFF; CDR3 DNA: TGTGCCAGCAGCGCCCCGTCGAACACTGAAGCTTTCTTT
D gene: NA; V gene: TRBV15; J gene: TRBJ1-2; clone size: NA; CDR3 protein: CATSREGGGYGYTF; CDR3 DNA: TGTGCCACCAGCAGAGAGGGCGGAGGGTATGGCTACACCTTC
D gene: NA; V gene: TRBV12-5; J gene: TRBJ2-1; clone size: NA; CDR3 protein: CASGHRWYNEQFF; CDR3 DNA: TGTGCTAGTGGCCATCGATGGTACAATGAGCAGTTCTTC
D gene: NA; V gene: TRBV7-8; J gene: TRBJ2-5; clone size: NA; CDR3 protein: CASSSVRDTQETQYF; CDR3 DNA: TGTGCCAGCAGCTCAGTGCGGGACACCCAAGAGACCCAGTACTTC
D gene: NA; V gene: TRBV6-5; J gene: TRBJ1-3; clone size: NA; CDR3 protein: CASRRGVTGNTIYF; CDR3 DNA: TGTGCCAGCAGGAGGGGGGTAACTGGAAACACCATATATTTT
D gene: NA; V gene: TRBV5-5; J gene: TRBJ1-1; clone size: NA; CDR3 protein: CASSQTRAEAFF; CDR3 DNA: TGTGCCAGCAGCCAAACTAGGGCTGAAGCTTTCTTT
D gene: NA; V gene: TRBV18; J gene: TRBJ1-1; clone size: NA; CDR3 protein: CASAEQGNTEAFF; CDR3 DNA: TGTGCCAGCGCGGAACAGGGGAACACTGAAGCTTTCTTT
D gene: TRBD1; V gene: TRBV30; J gene: TRBJ1-1; clone size: NA; CDR3 protein: CAWKTQDRPATEAFF; CDR3 DNA: TGTGCCTGGAAAACCCAGGACAGGCCGGCCACTGAAGCTTTCTTT
D gene: NA; V gene: TRBV15; J gene: TRBJ1-3; clone size: NA; CDR3 protein: CATSSLRGTGNTIYF; CDR3 DNA: TGTGCCACCAGCAGTCTTCGGGGGACAGGAAACACCATATATTTT
D gene: NA; V gene: TRBV29-1; J gene: TRBJ2-1; clone size: NA; CDR3 protein: CSVDMSSYNEQFF; CDR3 DNA: TGCAGCGTTGACATGAGCTCCTACAATGAGCAGTTCTTC
D gene: NA; V gene: TRBV9; J gene: TRBJ1-4; clone size: NA; CDR3 protein: CASSVLSGGTNEKLFF; CDR3 DNA: TGTGCCAGCAGCGTCCTGTCCGGAGGTACTAATGAAAAACTGTTTTTT
D gene: TRBD1; V gene: TRBV6-5; J gene: TRBJ1-2; clone size: once; CDR3 protein: CASSLSSGTGGGGYTF; CDR3 DNA: TGTGCCAGCAGTTTATCGTCCGGGACAGGGGGCGGTGGCTACACCTTC
D gene: TRBD2; V gene: TRBV7-8; J gene: TRBJ2-1; clone size: NA; CDR3 protein: CASSLSSGTSSTGSFF; CDR3 DNA: TGTGCCAGCAGCTTATCTTCCGGGACTAGCAGTACAGGGTCGTTCTTC
D gene: TRBD1; V gene: TRBV7-2; J gene: TRBJ1-6; clone size: NA; CDR3 protein: CASSSTRDRGVSPLHF; CDR3 DNA: TGTGCCAGCAGCTCGACTCGGGACAGGGGGGTCTCACCCCTCCACTTT
D gene: NA; V gene: TRBV28; J gene: TRBJ2-5; clone size: NA; CDR3 protein: CASRGTPGRGETQYF; CDR3 DNA: TGTGCCAGCAGGGGGACACCAGGACGGGGAGAGACCCAGTACTTC
D gene: TRBD2; V gene: TRBV15; J gene: TRBJ2-2; clone size: NA; CDR3 protein: CATSRDLWREGVYNTGELFF; CDR3 DNA: TGTGCCACCAGCAGAGATCTCTGGCGGGAGGGCGTATATAACACCGGGGAGCTGTTTTTT
D gene: TRBD2; V gene: TRBV2; J gene: TRBJ2-3; clone size: once; CDR3 protein: CASSLRGLAGVSTDTQYF; CDR3 DNA: TGTGCCAGCAGTCTCCGGGGACTAGCGGGGGTTAGCACAGATACGCAGTATTTT
D gene: NA; V gene: TRBV2; J gene: TRBJ1-1; clone size: NA; CDR3 protein: CASSESGGGLGEAFF; CDR3 DNA: TGTGCCAGCAGTGAGAGCGGCGGCGGGCTTGGCGAAGCTTTCTTT
D gene: NA; V gene: TRBV12-2; J gene: TRBJ1-5; clone size: NA; CDR3 protein: CASRLGLYKNQPQHF; CDR3 DNA: TGTGCAAGTCGCTTAGGATTATATAAAAATCAGCCCCAGCATTTT
D gene: TRBD2; V gene: TRBV9; J gene: TRBJ2-3; clone size: NA; CDR3 protein: CASSAGGSTDTQYF; CDR3 DNA: TGTGCCAGCAGCGCGGGAGGGAGCACAGATACGCAGTATTTT
D gene: NA; V gene: TRBV5-4; J gene: TRBJ1-1; clone size: NA; CDR3 protein: CASSRGLNTEAFF; CDR3 DNA: TGTGCCAGCAGCCGAGGGTTGAACACTGAAGCTTTCTTT
D gene: TRBD2; V gene: TRBV6-5; J gene: TRBJ2-2; clone size: NA; CDR3 protein: CASTRLAGVTGELFF; CDR3 DNA: TGTGCCAGCACCAGACTAGCGGGAGTCACCGGGGAGCTGTTTTTT
D gene: TRBD2; V gene: TRBV2; J gene: TRBJ2-7; clone size: NA; CDR3 protein: CASSEAGGNYEQYF; CDR3 DNA: TGTGCCAGCAGTGAAGCGGGAGGGAACTACGAGCAGTACTTC
D gene: NA; V gene: TRBV9; J gene: TRBJ1-3; clone size: NA; CDR3 protein: CASSLTDFSSGNTIYF; CDR3 DNA: TGTGCCAGCAGCCTCACCGACTTCAGCTCTGGAAACACCATATATTTT
D gene: NA; V gene: TRBV10-3; J gene: TRBJ2-7; clone size: NA; CDR3 protein: CAISDNSYEQYF; CDR3 DNA: TGTGCCATCAGTGATAACTCCTACGAGCAGTACTTC
D gene: NA; V gene: TRBV7-2; J gene: TRBJ1-2; clone size: NA; CDR3 protein: CASSLRGDYGYTF; CDR3 DNA: TGTGCCAGCAGCTTAAGGGGGGACTATGGCTACACCTTC
D gene: NA; V gene: TRBV10-3; J gene: TRBJ1-2; clone size: NA; CDR3 protein: CAISESRGNGYTF; CDR3 DNA: TGTGCCATCAGTGAGTCAAGGGGGAATGGCTACACCTTC
D gene: NA; V gene: TRBV6-1; J gene: TRBJ2-5; clone size: NA; CDR3 protein: CASSDVRRETQYF; CDR3 DNA: TGTGCCAGCAGTGATGTCAGGAGAGAGACCCAGTACTTC
D gene: TRBD1; V gene: TRBV13; J gene: TRBJ1-1; clone size: NA; CDR3 protein: CASSPTTRGRGVNTEAFF; CDR3 DNA: TGTGCCAGCAGCCCAACCACAAGGGGGCGCGGGGTGAACACTGAAGCTTTCTTT
D gene: NA; V gene: TRBV18; J gene: TRBJ1-1; clone size: NA; CDR3 protein: CASSLLPAQESTEAFF; CDR3 DNA: TGTGCCAGCTCACTTTTACCCGCGCAGGAGAGCACTGAAGCTTTCTTT
D gene: NA; V gene: TRBV7-2; J gene: TRBJ1-1; clone size: NA; CDR3 protein: CASSFGTFPLTEAFF; CDR3 DNA: TGTGCCAGCAGCTTTGGGACTTTCCCCCTCACTGAAGCTTTCTTT
D gene: TRBD1; V gene: TRBV29-1; J gene: TRBJ1-1; clone size: NA; CDR3 protein: CSVGHRGRGTEAFF; CDR3 DNA: TGCAGCGTTGGCCACAGGGGGCGCGGGACTGAAGCTTTCTTT
D gene: NA; V gene: TRBV7-9; J gene: TRBJ2-6; clone size: NA; CDR3 protein: CASSFDFGSGANVLTF; CDR3 DNA: TGTGCCAGCAGCTTCGACTTCGGCTCTGGGGCCAACGTCCTGACTTTC
D gene: NA; V gene: TRBV6-5; J gene: TRBJ2-3; clone size: NA; CDR3 protein: CASKDGGGTDTQYF; CDR3 DNA: TGTGCCAGCAAGGACGGCGGGGGCACAGATACGCAGTATTTT
D gene: NA; V gene: TRBV5-1; J gene: TRBJ2-1; clone size: NA; CDR3 protein: CASSPTGYYEQFF; CDR3 DNA: TGCGCCAGCAGCCCGACAGGTTACTATGAGCAGTTCTTC
D gene: TRBD1; V gene: TRBV19; J gene: TRBJ1-5; clone size: few; CDR3 protein: CASSPSTGNNQPQHF; CDR3 DNA: TGTGCCAGTAGTCCGTCGACAGGGAACAATCAGCCCCAGCATTTT
D gene: TRBD2; V gene: TRBV14; J gene: TRBJ2-7; clone size: NA; CDR3 protein: CASSQEGLAAYEQYF; CDR3 DNA: TGTGCCAGCAGCCAAGAAGGGCTAGCGGCCTACGAGCAGTACTTC
D gene: NA; V gene: TRBV27; J gene: TRBJ2-3; clone size: NA; CDR3 protein: CATHRVGSTDTQYF; CDR3 DNA: TGTGCCACACACAGGGTCGGTAGCACAGATACGCAGTATTTT
D gene: NA; V gene: TRBV6-5; J gene: TRBJ2-2; clone size: NA; CDR3 protein: CASRILESTGELFF; CDR3 DNA: TGTGCCAGCAGAATCCTAGAGAGCACCGGGGAGCTGTTTTTT
D gene: TRBD1; V gene: TRBV5-1; J gene: TRBJ2-3; clone size: NA; CDR3 protein: CASSTEGARTDTQYF; CDR3 DNA: TGCGCCAGCAGCACAGAGGGGGCGCGGACAGATACGCAGTATTTT
D gene: NA; V gene: TRBV30; J gene: TRBJ2-2; clone size: NA; CDR3 protein: CAWKGFAESKIYTGELFF; CDR3 DNA: TGTGCCTGGAAAGGATTCGCGGAGTCCAAAATATACACCGGGGAGCTGTTTTTT
D gene: NA; V gene: TRBV18; J gene: TRBJ1-4; clone size: NA; CDR3 protein: CASSPRGEGEKLFF; CDR3 DNA: TGTGCCAGCTCACCGCGGGGGGAAGGAGAAAAACTGTTTTTT
D gene: NA; V gene: TRBV15; J gene: TRBJ2-2; clone size: NA; CDR3 protein: CATSRDSIGELFF; CDR3 DNA: TGTGCCACCAGCAGAGATAGTATCGGGGAGCTGTTTTTT
D gene: NA; V gene: TRBV6-1; J gene: TRBJ1-5; clone size: NA; CDR3 protein: CASSARGENQPQHF; CDR3 DNA: TGTGCCAGCAGTGCTCGGGGGGAAAATCAGCCCCAGCATTTT
D gene: TRBD2; V gene: TRBV5-1; J gene: TRBJ2-7; clone size: NA; CDR3 protein: CASSTGLAGIYEQYF; CDR3 DNA: TGCGCCAGCAGTACGGGACTAGCGGGTATCTACGAGCAGTACTTC
D gene: TRBD2; V gene: TRBV4-1; J gene: TRBJ2-3; clone size: NA; CDR3 protein: CASSQDFTGGRSRTQYF; CDR3 DNA: TGCGCCAGCAGCCAAGATTTCACGGGGGGGCGATCGAGGACGCAGTATTTT
D gene: NA; V gene: TRBV2; J gene: TRBJ2-7; clone size: NA; CDR3 protein: CASSETLGQYF; CDR3 DNA: TGTGCCAGCAGTGAAACTCTAGGGCAGTACTTC
D gene: TRBD2; V gene: TRBV29-1; J gene: TRBJ2-7; clone size: NA; CDR3 protein: CSVEGLAERNEQYF; CDR3 DNA: TGCAGCGTCGAGGGACTAGCGGAAAGGAACGAGCAGTACTTC
D gene: NA; V gene: TRBV2; J gene: TRBJ2-3; clone size: NA; CDR3 protein: CASSEGGDTQYF; CDR3 DNA: TGTGCCAGCAGTGAAGGTGGGGATACGCAGTATTTT
D gene: TRBD2; V gene: TRBV5-8; J gene: TRBJ2-7; clone size: NA; CDR3 protein: CASSQLSTSGSSYEQYF; CDR3 DNA: TGTGCCAGCAGCCAGTTGAGTACTAGCGGGAGTTCCTACGAGCAGTACTTC
D gene: TRBD1; V gene: TRBV19; J gene: TRBJ1-5; clone size: NA; CDR3 protein: CASTPDREGNQPQHF; CDR3 DNA: TGTGCCAGTACCCCTGACAGGGAAGGGAATCAGCCCCAGCATTTT